This note documents a single T cell receptor (beta chain) sequence. These data belong to a study of technical replicates of blood from several donors. From germline, CDR1 is LGHNT and CDR2 FRNRAP. V was shortened by 4 bases and J by 5 bases, with 3 bases between the two germline ends. The CDR3 length is 11 residues. Method: immunoSEQ multiplex PCR; TCRdb's copy keeps in-frame clones and lacks some. Of fewer than 15,000 clones in the sample, 95% were seen once. This TCR was sampled from a human donor in good health. The chain carries TRBV12-5 and TRBJ2-1; D call uncertain. Specimen: PBMCs. CDR3 coding DNA: TGTGCTAGTGGTTCAGACAATGAGCAGTTCTTC. Amino acid sequence: CASGSDNEQFF.